This TCR beta chain was obtained from a study of blood T cell repertoires in COVID-19. TCRdb's copy holds only in-frame clones and misses some; the assay was immunoSEQ multiplex PCR. In the table there are about 38,000 clones, about two thirds of which are singletons. This TCR derives from a man in his 70s with COVID-19, enrolled during active disease. Sequenced: peripheral blood.

CDR3 amino acids: CASKRDRNSNQPQHF. The CDR3 nucleotides read TGTGCCAGCAAGAGGGACAGAAATAGCAATCAGCCCCAGCATTTT. V usage is TRBV27 and J usage is TRBJ1-5, with 7 bases lining up with TRBD1. This CDR3 has 15 residues. The germline CDR1 and CDR2 sequences are MNHEY and SMNVEV (reference sequence). After removal of 7 bases from V and 0 bases from J, the junction contained 6 bases not matched to a gene.